The clone carrying this T cell receptor (beta chain) was seen a few times. Its antigen is still unknown. Mismatch with germline at one junction end may stem from a read error. Oncomine TCR Beta short-read sequencing was applied to DNA from cultured CD4+ T cells. TCRdb re-called the PCR reads through MiXCR, storing one row per CDR3 protein. The sample lists more than 9,500 distinct CDR3 sequences; 20% were seen once. Germline assignment: CDR1 SGHNT and CDR2 YYREEE (reference sequence). The CDR3 consists of 13 residues. This entry comes from a study of vaccination and CD4 T cells after COVID-19. The treatment: roughly ten-day PBMC culture with coronavirus spike peptide pools or control peptides (ViraFEST assay).

Sequences were derived from CD4+ T cells from blood, cultured in vitro, sampled before SARS-CoV-2 vaccination. The chain combines TRBV5-4 with TRBJ2-7, with 9 bases matching TRBD1. The TCR originated in a human donor who received a COVID-19 vaccine. The CDR3 here is CASSFGTGRAFNF. The CDR3 DNA sequence: TGTGCCAGCAGCTTCGGGACAGGGCGAGCATTCAACTTC.